This T cell receptor beta chain was recorded in a study of blood T cell repertoires in COVID-19. Study-wide context: Samples representing acute and convalescent COVID-19 were sourced from the United States, Italy and Spain.

Repertoires were generated with immunoSEQ multiplex PCR, while TCRdb's copy carries only in-frame clones and drops some. The repertoire includes roughly 210,000 clones, 88% of them detected once, and over 1.5% sits in the top ten. The receptor was isolated from a man aged 65 to 85 with acute or convalescent COVID-19. The specimen was peripheral blood.

The CDR3 nucleotides read TGTGCCAGTAGTTATTGGAGTCAGAACACTGAAGCTTTCTTT. Encoded protein: CASSYWSQNTEAFF. V and J are TRBV19 and TRBJ1-1; D call uncertain. The V and J ends lost 5 bases and 1 base respectively, with 11 bases between them. CDR1 is LNHDA and CDR2 is SQIVND in the germline V gene (reference sequence). The CDR3 consists of 14 residues.